The clone carrying this T cell receptor beta chain was detected only once. The germline V gene has CDR1 GTSNPN and CDR2 SVGIG (reference sequence). The CDR3 runs 16 residues. V was trimmed by 1 base and J by 4 bases, leaving 14 bases between them. The data were obtained in a study of blood T cell repertoires in COVID-19. Study context: T cells, B-cell-depleted T cells, or PBMCs provided the cDNA or gDNA that served as material.

The data were produced by immunoSEQ multiplex PCR, yet TCRdb's version contains in-frame clones alone and is incomplete. Here the sample spans 450,000 to 500,000 clones, approximately 90% being singletons. This receptor was taken from a woman aged 55-70 years who had recovered from COVID-19. Specimen: PBMCs or T cells enriched from blood (not recorded which). The rearrangement uses TRBV30 and TRBJ1-6; tentative D call: TRBD1 (6 bases). The CDR3 loop reads CAWSDPGVSYNSPLHF. CDR3 DNA sequence: TGTGCCTGGAGTGATCCAGGGGTTTCATATAATTCACCCCTCCACTTT.